These T cell receptor beta chains were read from a single sample in a study of blood T cell repertoires in COVID-19. TCRdb's table, derived via immunoSEQ multiplex PCR, lists solely in-frame clones and lacks some. The sample includes approximately 100,000 clones, approximately 81% seen only once; the top ten take about 1.7%. Sequencing was done on a sample of peripheral blood. Source of these receptors: a woman in her seventies with active or convalescent COVID-19. The CDR3 runs from the conserved cysteine through the conserved F or W. D genes are given only for firm matches. Not every row has a clone size; where given, it reads once, few, many or a size class.

V	J	size	D	CDR3	DNA
TRBV6-5	TRBJ2-1	-	TRBD2	CASSPGGLALFF	TGTGCCAGCAGCCCCGGGGGACTAGCGTTGTTCTTC
TRBV24-1	TRBJ1-5	-	-	CATSPRGGSNQPQHF	TGTGCCACCAGTCCAAGGGGAGGAAGCAATCAGCCCCAGCATTTT
TRBV14	TRBJ2-7	-	-	CASSQVGRGYEQYF	TGTGCCAGCAGCCAAGTGGGGCGAGGCTACGAGCAGTACTTC
TRBV11-1	TRBJ2-5	-	-	CASSQLRGAQETQYF	TGTGCCAGCAGCCAGCTCCGGGGTGCCCAAGAGACCCAGTACTTC
TRBV7-9	TRBJ2-3	-	TRBD2	CASSPHPGTSRSTDTQYF	TGTGCCAGCAGCCCACACCCAGGGACTAGCCGTAGCACAGATACGCAGTATTTT
TRBV2	TRBJ2-3	-	-	CASSALGTFTDTQYF	TGTGCCAGCAGTGCACTAGGGACTTTCACAGATACGCAGTATTTT
TRBV5-1	TRBJ2-5	-	-	CASSLRRGEETQYF	TGCGCCAGCAGCTTGAGGAGGGGAGAAGAGACCCAGTACTTC
TRBV5-5	TRBJ1-1	-	-	CASSWKNILETRKNTEAFF	TGTGCCAGCAGCTGGAAAAACATCCTCGAGACACGGAAGAACACTGAAGCTTTCTTT
TRBV3-1/TRBV3-2	TRBJ1-2	-	-	CASSPGGGFGYTF	TGTGCCAGCAGCCCTGGCGGGGGCTTTGGCTACACCTTC
TRBV24-1	TRBJ2-3	once	-	CATSVGTYTDTQYF	TGTGCCACCAGTGTTGGGACATACACAGATACGCAGTATTTT
TRBV20-1	TRBJ2-3	-	TRBD2	CSASLAGGPTDTQYF	TGCAGTGCTAGTTTAGCGGGGGGCCCCACAGATACGCAGTATTTT
TRBV5-1	TRBJ1-1	-	-	CASSRVLNTEAFF	TGCGCCAGCAGCCGGGTTTTGAACACTGAAGCTTTCTTT
TRBV5-1	TRBJ2-7	-	-	CASSLGRGLEQYF	TGCGCCAGCAGCTTGGGGAGGGGGCTAGAGCAGTACTTC
TRBV2	TRBJ1-1	-	-	CASRPGVWPEAFF	TGTGCCAGCAGGCCTGGAGTGTGGCCTGAAGCTTTCTTT
TRBV5-1	TRBJ2-5	once	-	CASRFRETQYF	TGCGCCAGCAGGTTTCGGGAGACCCAGTACTTC
TRBV6-2/TRBV6-3	TRBJ2-5	-	-	CASSYFAEETQYF	TGTGCCAGCAGTTACTTCGCGGAGGAGACCCAGTACTTC
TRBV7-2	TRBJ2-1	-	TRBD2	CASSLIAGTSYNEQFF	TGTGCCAGCAGCCTTATAGCGGGAACTTCCTACAATGAGCAGTTCTTC
TRBV7-2	TRBJ1-6	few	-	CASSLEAGSNSPLHF	TGTGCCAGCAGCTTAGAGGCAGGATCTAATTCACCCCTCCACTTT
TRBV28	TRBJ1-2	-	TRBD1	CASSLGTGYGYTF	TGTGCCAGCAGTTTGGGGACAGGCTATGGCTACACCTTC
TRBV28	TRBJ1-5	-	TRBD1	CASLMNRGHNQPQHF	TGTGCCAGCCTCATGAATAGGGGGCACAATCAGCCCCAGCATTTT
TRBV19	TRBJ2-3	once	TRBD2	CASSIVAGGPTDTQYF	TGTGCCAGTAGTATAGTAGCGGGGGGGCCGACAGATACGCAGTATTTT
TRBV30	TRBJ1-6	-	TRBD1	CAWGLVMSRDRKSGGPLHF	TGTGCCTGGGGGCTAGTTATGTCCCGGGACAGGAAGAGTGGGGGACCCCTCCACTTT
TRBV5-6	TRBJ2-7	-	-	CASSSLQGFGEQYF	TGTGCCAGCAGCTCGTTACAGGGATTCGGCGAGCAGTACTTC
TRBV27	TRBJ1-2	-	TRBD1	CASKPDRDYGYTF	TGTGCCAGCAAACCGGACAGGGACTATGGCTACACCTTC
TRBV5-6	TRBJ1-1	-	-	CASSREKMNTEAFF	TGTGCCAGCAGTCGTGAGAAGATGAACACTGAAGCTTTCTTT
TRBV24-1	TRBJ1-1	-	TRBD1	CATSPSNRGRESTEAFF	TGTGCCACCAGCCCTAGTAACAGGGGGCGAGAATCCACTGAAGCTTTCTTT
TRBV2	TRBJ1-4	-	-	CASSGQRGEKLFF	TGTGCCAGCAGCGGACAGAGGGGGGAAAAACTGTTTTTT
TRBV5-1	TRBJ1-2	few	TRBD1	CASSPRTGGVGPNRTNYGYTF	TGCGCCAGCAGCCCCCGGACAGGGGGCGTGGGTCCCAACCGAACTAACTATGGCTACACCTTC
TRBV28	TRBJ1-2	-	TRBD1	CASSTGTGRMTYTF	TGTGCCAGCAGTACGGGGACAGGGAGAATGACCTACACCTTC
TRBV5-8	TRBJ1-1	-	-	CASSSPTAYSRSEAFF	TGTGCCAGCAGCTCACCAACCGCCTACAGCAGATCGGAAGCTTTCTTT
TRBV6-4	TRBJ1-5	-	TRBD1	CASSEPGTAPDSNQPQHF	TGTGCCAGCAGTGAACCCGGGACAGCGCCGGATAGCAATCAGCCCCAGCATTTT
TRBV19	TRBJ2-3	-	TRBD2	CASSIGQRGATITDTQYF	TGTGCCAGTAGTATAGGCCAGCGGGGGGCTACGATCACAGATACGCAGTATTTT
TRBV4-3	TRBJ2-2	-	TRBD2	CASSHGQRENTGELFF	TGCGCCAGCAGCCACGGGCAGCGGGAGAACACCGGGGAGCTGTTTTTT
TRBV20-1	TRBJ2-7	-	-	CSAVRENEQYF	TGCAGTGCTGTACGGGAGAACGAGCAGTACTTC
TRBV2	TRBJ2-1	-	-	CASSERGGSYNEQFF	TGTGCCAGCAGTGAAAGGGGGGGGTCCTACAATGAGCAGTTCTTC
TRBV4-3	TRBJ2-2	-	TRBD1	CASSQTSGTVGTGELFF	TGCGCCAGCAGCCAAACATCCGGGACAGTGGGGACCGGGGAGCTGTTTTTT
TRBV28	TRBJ1-5	-	TRBD1	CASSLRQGAGNQPQHF	TGTGCCAGCAGTTTACGGCAGGGGGCTGGGAATCAGCCCCAGCATTTT
TRBV19	TRBJ2-5	-	TRBD1	CASSTGDSQETQYF	TGTGCCAGTAGTACCGGGGACAGCCAAGAGACCCAGTACTTC
TRBV7-2	TRBJ1-1	-	TRBD1	CASSLTGDSEAFF	TGTGCCAGCAGCTTAACAGGGGATTCTGAAGCTTTCTTT
TRBV3-1/TRBV3-2	TRBJ1-2	-	-	CASSQEIGAPYGYTF	TGTGCCAGCAGCCAAGAGATAGGGGCCCCCTATGGCTACACCTTC
TRBV4-3	TRBJ2-1	-	TRBD2	CASSQTGGRPYNEQFF	TGCGCCAGCAGCCAAACTGGCGGGAGACCCTACAATGAGCAGTTCTTC
TRBV28	TRBJ1-1	-	-	CASSQDRSEAFF	TGTGCCAGCAGTCAAGACAGGTCTGAAGCTTTCTTT
TRBV4-1	TRBJ2-1	-	TRBD2	CASSQVEGSGSSYNEQFF	TGCGCCAGCAGCCAAGTAGAAGGGAGCGGGAGTTCCTACAATGAGCAGTTCTTC
TRBV12-3/TRBV12-4	TRBJ1-2	-	-	CASSPRDVGGYTF	TGTGCCAGCAGTCCCCGGGATGTCGGGGGCTACACCTTC
TRBV7-2	TRBJ1-6	-	TRBD1	CASTTDRGYSPLHF	TGTGCCAGCACCACTGACAGGGGCTATTCACCCCTCCACTTT
TRBV30	TRBJ1-5	few	-	CAWSTGTGNQPQHF	TGTGCCTGGAGTACTGGGACTGGGAATCAGCCCCAGCATTTT
TRBV2	TRBJ1-1	-	TRBD1	CASSAGDRAVEAFF	TGTGCCAGCAGTGCTGGGGACAGGGCGGTTGAAGCTTTCTTT
TRBV15	TRBJ2-7	-	TRBD1	CATSREGGEVYEQYF	TGTGCCACCAGCAGGGAAGGGGGCGAGGTTTACGAGCAGTACTTC
TRBV20-1	TRBJ2-5	-	-	CSARQGETQYF	TGCAGTGCCCGTCAGGGGGAGACCCAGTACTTC
TRBV5-1	TRBJ2-3	-	TRBD2	CASSLRAGGDTQYF	TGCGCCAGCAGCTTACGAGCGGGAGGGGATACGCAGTATTTT
TRBV29-1	TRBJ2-5	-	-	CSVVGGAETQYF	TGCAGCGTTGTCGGTGGGGCCGAGACCCAGTACTTC